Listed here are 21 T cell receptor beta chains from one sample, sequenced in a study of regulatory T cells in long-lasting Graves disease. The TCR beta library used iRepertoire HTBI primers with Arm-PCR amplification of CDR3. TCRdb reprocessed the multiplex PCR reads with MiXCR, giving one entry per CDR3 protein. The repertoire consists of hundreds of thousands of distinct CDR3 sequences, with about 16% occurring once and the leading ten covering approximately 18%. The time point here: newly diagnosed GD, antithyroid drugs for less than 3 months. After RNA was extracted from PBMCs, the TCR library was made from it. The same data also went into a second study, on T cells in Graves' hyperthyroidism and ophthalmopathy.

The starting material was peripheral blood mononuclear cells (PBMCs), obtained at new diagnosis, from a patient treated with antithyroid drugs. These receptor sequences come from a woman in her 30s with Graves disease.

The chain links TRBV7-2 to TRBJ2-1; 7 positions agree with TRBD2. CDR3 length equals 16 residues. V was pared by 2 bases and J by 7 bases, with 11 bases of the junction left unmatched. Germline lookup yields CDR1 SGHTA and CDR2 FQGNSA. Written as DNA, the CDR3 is TGTGCCAGCAGCTTAATCAGCGGATGGGGGGGAAATGAGCAGTTCTTC. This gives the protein CASSLISGWGGNEQFF.

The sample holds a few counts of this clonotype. The CDR3 DNA reads TGCAGCGTTGAAGGCTCCTCTAGCGGGAGTCGCAATGAGCAGTTCTTC. Protein sequence: CSVEGSSSGSRNEQFF. The chain is built from TRBV29-1 and TRBJ2-1, with 10 bases lining up with TRBD2. The CDR3 is 16 amino acids. Per germline, CDR1 SQVTM and CDR2 ANQGSEA. J lost 6 bases, V lost 1 base, and 9 bases had no gene match.

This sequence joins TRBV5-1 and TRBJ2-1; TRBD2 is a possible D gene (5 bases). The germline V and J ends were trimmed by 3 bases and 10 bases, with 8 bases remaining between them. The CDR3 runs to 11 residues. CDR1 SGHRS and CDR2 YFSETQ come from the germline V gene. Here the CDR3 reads CASSSLAEQFF. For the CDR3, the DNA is TGCGCCAGCAGCTCGCTAGCAGAGCAGTTCTTC.

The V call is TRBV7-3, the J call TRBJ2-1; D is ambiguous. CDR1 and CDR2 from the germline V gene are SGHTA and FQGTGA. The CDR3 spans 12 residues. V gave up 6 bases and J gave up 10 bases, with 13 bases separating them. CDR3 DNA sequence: TGTGCCAGCAGTGACCCTTCGGGCGAGCAGTTCTTC. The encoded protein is CASSDPSGEQFF. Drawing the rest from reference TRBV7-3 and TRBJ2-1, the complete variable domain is GAGVSQTPSNKVTEKGKYVELRCDPISGHTALYWYRQSLGQGPEFLIYFQGTGAADDSGLPNDRFFAVRPEGSVSTLKIQRTERGDSAVYLCASSDPSGEQFFGPGTRLTVL.

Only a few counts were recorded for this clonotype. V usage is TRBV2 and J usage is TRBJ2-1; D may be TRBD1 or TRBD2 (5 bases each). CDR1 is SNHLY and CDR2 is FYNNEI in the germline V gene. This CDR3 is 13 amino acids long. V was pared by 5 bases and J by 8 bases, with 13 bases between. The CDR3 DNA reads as TGTGCCAGCAGTATTATCCGGGACCATGAGCAGTTCTTC. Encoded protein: CASSIIRDHEQFF.

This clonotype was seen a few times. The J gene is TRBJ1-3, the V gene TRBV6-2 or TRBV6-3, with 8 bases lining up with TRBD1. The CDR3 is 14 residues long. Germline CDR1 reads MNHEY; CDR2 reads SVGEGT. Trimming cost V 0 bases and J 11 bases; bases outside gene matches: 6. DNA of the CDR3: TGTGCCAGCAGTTACTCTGGACAGGGTAGCCCCATATATTTT. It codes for CASSYSGQGSPIYF.

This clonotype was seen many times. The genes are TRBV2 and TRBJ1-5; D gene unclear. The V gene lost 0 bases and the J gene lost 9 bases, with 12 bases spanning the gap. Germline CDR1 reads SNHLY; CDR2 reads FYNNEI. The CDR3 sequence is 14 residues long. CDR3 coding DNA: TGTGCCAGCAGTGAAGCGGAGTTCTTCTGGCCCCAGCATTTT. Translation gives CASSEAEFFWPQHF. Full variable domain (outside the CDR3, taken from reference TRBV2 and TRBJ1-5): EPEVTQTPSHQVTQMGQEVILRCVPISNHLYFYWYRQILGQKVEFLVSFYNNEISEKSEIFDDQFSVERPDGSNFTLKIRSTKLEDSAMYFCASSEAEFFWPQHFGDGTRLSIL.

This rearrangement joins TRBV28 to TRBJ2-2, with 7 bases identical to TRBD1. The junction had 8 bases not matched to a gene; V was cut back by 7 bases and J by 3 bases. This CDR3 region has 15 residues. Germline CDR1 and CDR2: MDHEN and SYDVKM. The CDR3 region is CASTDLDRHTGELFF. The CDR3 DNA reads TGTGCCAGCACCGACCTGGACAGGCACACCGGGGAGCTGTTTTTT. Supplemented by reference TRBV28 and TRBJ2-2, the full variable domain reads DVKVTQSSRYLVKRTGEKVFLECVQDMDHENMFWYRQDPGLGLRLIYFSYDVKMKEKGDIPEGYSVSREKKERFSLILESASTNQTSMYLCASTDLDRHTGELFFGEGSRLTVL.

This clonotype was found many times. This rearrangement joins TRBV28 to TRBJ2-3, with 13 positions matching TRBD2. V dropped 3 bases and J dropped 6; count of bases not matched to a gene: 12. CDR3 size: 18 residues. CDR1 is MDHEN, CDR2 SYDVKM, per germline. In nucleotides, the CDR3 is TGTGCCAGCAGTTTCGGGACTAGCGGGACCAGCATTAGTGATACGCAGTATTTT. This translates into CASSFGTSGTSISDTQYF. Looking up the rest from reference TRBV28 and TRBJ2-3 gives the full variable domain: DVKVTQSSRYLVKRTGEKVFLECVQDMDHENMFWYRQDPGLGLRLIYFSYDVKMKEKGDIPEGYSVSREKKERFSLILESASTNQTSMYLCASSFGTSGTSISDTQYFGPGTRLTVL.

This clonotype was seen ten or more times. As DNA, the CDR3 is TGTGCCAGCAGTTTGGAGGGGCTCTCCTACAATGAGCAGTTCTTC. This gives the protein CASSLEGLSYNEQFF. The gene calls are TRBV12-3 or TRBV12-4 and TRBJ2-1; a weak D match, TRBD2 (6 bases). Trimming shortened V by 3 bases and J by 0 bases, and 9 bases separated the two germline ends. The CDR3 extends over 15 amino acids.

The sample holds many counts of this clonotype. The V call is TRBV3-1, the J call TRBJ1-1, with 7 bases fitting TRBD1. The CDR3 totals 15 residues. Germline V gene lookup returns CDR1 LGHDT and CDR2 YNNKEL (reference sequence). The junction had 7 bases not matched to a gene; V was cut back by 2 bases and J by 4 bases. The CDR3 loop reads CASSQMRGQGTEAFF. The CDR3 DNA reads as TGTGCCAGCAGCCAAATGAGGGGGCAAGGCACTGAAGCTTTCTTT.

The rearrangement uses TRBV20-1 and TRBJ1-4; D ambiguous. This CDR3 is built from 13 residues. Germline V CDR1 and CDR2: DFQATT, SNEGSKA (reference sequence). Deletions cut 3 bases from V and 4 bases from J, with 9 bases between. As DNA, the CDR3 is TGCAGTGCTAGGACGCGAGATAATGAAAAACTGTTTTTT. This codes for CSARTRDNEKLFF.

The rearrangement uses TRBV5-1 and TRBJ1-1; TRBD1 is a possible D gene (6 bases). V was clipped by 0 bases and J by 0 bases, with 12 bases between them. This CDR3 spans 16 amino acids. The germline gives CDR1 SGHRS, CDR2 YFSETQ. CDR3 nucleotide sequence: TGCGCCAGCAGCTTGGAGGCTGGGGGCATGAACACTGAAGCTTTCTTT. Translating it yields CASSLEAGGMNTEAFF.

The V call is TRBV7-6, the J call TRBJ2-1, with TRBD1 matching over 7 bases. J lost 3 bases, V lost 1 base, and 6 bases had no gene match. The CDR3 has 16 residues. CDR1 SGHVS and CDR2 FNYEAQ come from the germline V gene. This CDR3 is CASSLVGTAIYNEQFF. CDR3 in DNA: TGTGCCAGCAGCTTAGTGGGGACAGCGATCTACAATGAGCAGTTCTTC.

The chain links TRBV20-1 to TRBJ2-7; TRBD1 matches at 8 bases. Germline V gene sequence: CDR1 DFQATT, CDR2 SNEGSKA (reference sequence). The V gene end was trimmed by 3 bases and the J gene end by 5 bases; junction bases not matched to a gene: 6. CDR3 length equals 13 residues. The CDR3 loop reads CSASTGGINEQYF. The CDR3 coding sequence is TGCAGTGCTAGTACAGGGGGAATCAACGAGCAGTACTTC.

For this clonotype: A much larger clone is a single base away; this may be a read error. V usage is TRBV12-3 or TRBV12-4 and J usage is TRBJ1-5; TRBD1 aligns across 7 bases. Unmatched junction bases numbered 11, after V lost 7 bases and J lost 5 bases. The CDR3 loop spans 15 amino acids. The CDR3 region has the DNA TGTGCCAGCACCCGACAGGGCCAACCGCATCAGCCCCAGCATTTT. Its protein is CASTRQGQPHQPQHF.

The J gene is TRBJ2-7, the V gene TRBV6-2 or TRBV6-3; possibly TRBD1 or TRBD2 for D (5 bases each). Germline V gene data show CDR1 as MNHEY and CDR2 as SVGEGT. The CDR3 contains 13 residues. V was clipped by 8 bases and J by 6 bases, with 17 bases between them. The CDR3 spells CASARGRDVEQYF. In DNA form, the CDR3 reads TGTGCCAGCGCGAGGGGCAGGGATGTCGAGCAGTACTTC.

The CDR3 nucleotides are TGTGCCAGCAGCTTGACAGCCGGGGACGGGGAGCAGTTCTTC. Protein product: CASSLTAGDGEQFF. The rearrangement joins TRBV7-9 to TRBJ2-1; D is perhaps TRBD1 or TRBD2 (5 bases each). Deletions cut 3 bases from V and 10 bases from J, with 16 bases between. The germline V gene has CDR1 SEHNR and CDR2 FQNEAQ (reference sequence). CDR3 size: 14 residues.

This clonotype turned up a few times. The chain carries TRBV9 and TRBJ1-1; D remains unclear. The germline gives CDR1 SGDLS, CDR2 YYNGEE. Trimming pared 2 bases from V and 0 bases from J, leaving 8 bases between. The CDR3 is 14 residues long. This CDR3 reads CASSVHPLNTEAFF. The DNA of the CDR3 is TGTGCCAGCAGCGTTCACCCACTGAACACTGAAGCTTTCTTT. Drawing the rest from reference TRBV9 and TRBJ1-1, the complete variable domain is DSGVTQTPKHLITATGQRVTLRCSPRSGDLSVYWYQQSLDQGLQFLIQYYNGEERAKGNILERFSAQQFPDLHSELNLSSLELGDSALYFCASSVHPLNTEAFFGQGTRLTVV.

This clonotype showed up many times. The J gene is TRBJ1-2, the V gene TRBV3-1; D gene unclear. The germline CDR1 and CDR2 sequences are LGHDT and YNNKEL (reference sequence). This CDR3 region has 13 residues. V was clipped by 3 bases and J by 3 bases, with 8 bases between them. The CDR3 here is CASSQTVHYGYTF. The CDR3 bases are TGTGCCAGCAGCCAGACGGTGCACTATGGCTACACCTTC.

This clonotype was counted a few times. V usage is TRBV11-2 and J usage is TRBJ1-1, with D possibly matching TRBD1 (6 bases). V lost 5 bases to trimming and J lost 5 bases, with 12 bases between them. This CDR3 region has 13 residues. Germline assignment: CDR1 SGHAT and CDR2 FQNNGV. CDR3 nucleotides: TGTGCCAGCAGCCGGTCCAGGGGAACTGAAGCTTTCTTT. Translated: CASSRSRGTEAFF.